The rows below give T cell receptor beta chains drawn from one sample of a study of graft-versus-host responses after intestinal transplantation. Clones were sequenced by immunoSEQ multiplex PCR, and TCRdb holds only the in-frame ones, with some missing. Here the sample spans some 70,000 clones, 92% being singletons. The input for sequencing was bone marrow, taken 700 to 750 days after intestinal transplantation. The receptor set was obtained from a human patient who received an intestinal transplant, so some T cells may come from the graft donor. Both conserved end residues are part of each CDR3. A D gene is named only where the DNA matches it firmly. Size values are once, few and many counts, or a class for expanded clones, and some rows have none.

D	V	J	size	DNA	CDR3
.	TRBV6-6	TRBJ2-2	once	TGTGCCAGCAGTTACATTAGCAAAACCGGGGAGCTGTTTTTT	CASSYISKTGELFF
.	TRBV2	TRBJ2-5	.	TGTGCCAGCAGCGTCTTCGGGGTTGGAGAGACCCAGTACTTC	CASSVFGVGETQYF
.	TRBV15	TRBJ1-3	.	TGTGCCACCAGCATGGATCGGGGGAGGGACACCATATATTTT	CATSMDRGRDTIYF
.	TRBV7-9	TRBJ2-1	.	TGTGCCAGCAGCCCAAGGGCGGGAAGCTCCTACAATGAGCAGTTCTTC	CASSPRAGSSYNEQFF
.	TRBV19	TRBJ2-7	.	TGTGCCAGTAGTATGCGGGGGCAACTCTACGAGCAGTACTTC	CASSMRGQLYEQYF
.	TRBV30	TRBJ2-5	.	TGTGCCTGGACGACGGAGTTAGAGACCCAGTACTTC	CAWTTELETQYF
.	TRBV13	TRBJ2-7	.	TGTGCCAGCAGCTTGGCCGGGACAAAAAACTACGAGCAGTACTTC	CASSLAGTKNYEQYF
.	TRBV28	TRBJ1-1	.	TGTGCCAGCAGTTTACAGCAATCGCGGAGAGGGACCACTGAAGCTTTCTTT	CASSLQQSRRGTTEAFF
.	TRBV11-1	TRBJ2-7	.	TGTGCCAGCAGCTTAAGCACAGTTTCTTACGAGCAGTACTTC	CASSLSTVSYEQYF
TRBD1	TRBV29-1	TRBJ2-7	.	TGCAGCGCCGACAGGGGAATTTGGTACTTC	CSADRGIWYF
.	TRBV7-2	TRBJ1-2	.	TGTGCCAGCAGCGGGTCAGGGCTTGGCTACACCTTC	CASSGSGLGYTF
.	TRBV9	TRBJ1-6	once	TGTGCCAGCAGCGTAGGTACTAATTCACCCCTCCACTTT	CASSVGTNSPLHF
.	TRBV30	TRBJ2-3	.	TGTGCCTGGAAGGGAATTTCTAGCACAGATACGCAGTATTTT	CAWKGISSTDTQYF
.	TRBV2	TRBJ1-4	.	TGTGCCAGCAGTGAAGCGTTGGGGCAGCGTAATGAAAAACTGTTTTTT	CASSEALGQRNEKLFF
.	TRBV7-6	TRBJ1-3	.	TGTGCCAGCAGCTTACAGGAGCTCAACTCTGGAAACACCATATATTTT	CASSLQELNSGNTIYF
.	TRBV14	TRBJ2-5	.	TGTGCCAGCAGCCAAGTTGGGGTAACCCAGTACTTC	CASSQVGVTQYF
TRBD1	TRBV18	TRBJ1-1	.	TGTGCCAGCTCACCCCCCGACAGGGTCAACACTGAAGCTTTCTTT	CASSPPDRVNTEAFF
.	TRBV27	TRBJ1-6	.	TGTGCCAGCAGTTTTACGGGGGACTCACCCCTCCACTTT	CASSFTGDSPLHF
TRBD2	TRBV9	TRBJ2-5	.	TGTGCCAGCAGCGTGAGACTAGCGGGAATGGAGACCCAGTACTTC	CASSVRLAGMETQYF
.	TRBV30	TRBJ2-5	.	TGTGCCTGGGGGGACTGGGACATCCAAGAGACCCAGTACTTC	CAWGDWDIQETQYF
.	TRBV9	TRBJ2-1	.	TGTGCCAGCAGCGGTTACATTAGCTCCTACAATGAGCAGTTCTTC	CASSGYISSYNEQFF
TRBD2	TRBV5-1	TRBJ2-7	.	TGCGCCAGCAGCCAAATAGCGGGGGGCGAGCAGTACTTC	CASSQIAGGEQYF
TRBD1	TRBV19	TRBJ1-5	.	TGTGCCACCCACAAGTCCCGAGACAGGGTACGTCAGCCCCAGCATTTT	CATHKSRDRVRQPQHF
.	TRBV21-1	TRBJ1-6	.	TGTGCCAGCAGAAAGACAGGCTTTCACTCCTATAATTCACCCCTCCACTTT	CASRKTGFHSYNSPLHF
.	TRBV2	TRBJ1-5	.	TGTGCCAGCAATGACAGGCCGCCTCAGCCCCAGCATTTT	CASNDRPPQPQHF
TRBD1	TRBV2	TRBJ2-7	few	TGTGCCAGCAGTGCGAGACAGGGGGCGCCAGGCGAGCAGTACTTC	CASSARQGAPGEQYF
.	TRBV7-6	TRBJ2-2	.	TGTGCCAGCAGCTTAGTTTCGGGGATAGTTTACACCGGGGAGCTGTTTTTT	CASSLVSGIVYTGELFF
.	TRBV10-2	TRBJ2-2	.	TGCGCCAGCTCTGAGACAGCAGAAACCGGGGAGCTGTTTTTT	CASSETAETGELFF
.	TRBV2	TRBJ1-1	.	TGTGCCAGCAGGCCGGACGGGAAGAACACTGAAGCTTTCTTT	CASRPDGKNTEAFF
.	TRBV6-5	TRBJ2-7	.	TGTGCCAGCAGCCTTACACCGGTAACCAAGTACGAGCAGTACTTC	CASSLTPVTKYEQYF
.	TRBV28	TRBJ2-1	few	TGTGCCAGCAGTTTATTGTACGGAAATGAGCAGTTCTTC	CASSLLYGNEQFF
TRBD2	TRBV7-7	TRBJ2-1	.	TGTGCCAGCAGCCAAGGGACTAGCGGGAGTAGTGAGCAGTTCTTC	CASSQGTSGSSEQFF
.	TRBV14	TRBJ1-2	.	TGTGCCAGCAGCTCGAGGGATATTAGCAGCTACACCTTC	CASSSRDISSYTF
TRBD1	TRBV5-1	TRBJ2-2	.	TGCGCCAGCAGTTCCGACAGGGGAGGTTCCGGGGAGCTGTTTTTT	CASSSDRGGSGELFF
.	TRBV6-1	TRBJ2-1	.	TGTGCCAGCAGGGGAACAGGGATTGAGCAGTTCTTC	CASRGTGIEQFF
.	TRBV10-3	TRBJ2-5	.	TGTGCCATCAGTGAGTCAAAGGAGGTGGTGTACTTC	CAISESKEVVYF
.	TRBV7-9	TRBJ1-6	once	TGTGCCAGCAGCTTAGCGCTAGGCGGCTCAGGGCATTCACCCCTCCACTTT	CASSLALGGSGHSPLHF
.	TRBV5-6	TRBJ2-1	.	TGTGCCAGCAGCCAGGGCCCTACCTGGAATGAGCAGTTCTTC	CASSQGPTWNEQFF
TRBD1	TRBV5-6	TRBJ2-2	once	TGTGCCAGCAGCTGGGGGTTAGGGGGCCCGAACACCGGGGAGCTGTTTTTT	CASSWGLGGPNTGELFF
.	TRBV5-6	TRBJ1-4	.	TGTGCCAGCAGCCCTGTCGGTCGGGGAGGCGAAAAACTGTTTTTT	CASSPVGRGGEKLFF
TRBD1	TRBV11-2	TRBJ1-1	.	TGTGCCAGCAGCTCGGACAGGGGATCCCTCATGAACACTGAAGCTTTCTTT	CASSSDRGSLMNTEAFF
.	TRBV7-3	TRBJ1-6	.	TGTGCCAGCAGCTTCGGACTTAATTCACCCCTCCACTTT	CASSFGLNSPLHF
.	TRBV28	TRBJ1-1	.	TGTGCCAGCAGTCCTGTCAGGGTGGAGAACACTGAAGCTTTCTTT	CASSPVRVENTEAFF
.	TRBV5-4	TRBJ2-7	.	TGTGCCAGCAGAACGTACCAGGGGGGATCCTACGAGCAGTACTTC	CASRTYQGGSYEQYF
.	TRBV4-2	TRBJ2-2	.	TGTGCCAGCAGCCAAGCAGGCACCGGGGAGCTGTTTTTT	CASSQAGTGELFF
.	TRBV9	TRBJ2-7	.	TGTGCCAGCAGCGAGGCGACGCTCGGCGAGCAGTACTTC	CASSEATLGEQYF
.	TRBV21-1	TRBJ1-4	.	TGTGCCAGCAGCCTGATATCAGAGCGGCGGTTTAGTTCCAATAGAGAAAAACTGTTTTTT	CASSLISERRFSSNREKLFF
TRBD2	TRBV29-1	TRBJ2-5	.	TGCAGCGTTGGCGGTGGGGGGGAATTAGGGGAGACCCAGTACTTC	CSVGGGGELGETQYF
TRBD2	TRBV7-3	TRBJ2-1	.	TGTGGGATTACCCCAACGCCCTCCCACGGGACTATACGTAGCAATGAGCAGTTCTTC	CGITPTPSHGTIRSNEQFF
.	TRBV6-4	TRBJ2-3	.	TGTGCCAGCAGTGAGTTGGTGGAATATAGCACAGATACGCAGTATTTT	CASSELVEYSTDTQYF